Sequencing of this TCR beta chain was carried out in a study of CD8+ T cells in alopecia areata. The overall study: Treated individuals took tofacitinib by mouth, 5 to 10 mg twice daily.

Overall study findings and caveats: More clonal than normal scalp was lesional scalp, particularly alopecia totalis/universalis.

Concerning this clone: The antigen is unknown.

Following RNA extraction, reverse transcription yielded cDNA that acted as the sequencing template. Data came from immunoSEQ multiplex PCR; TCRdb stores just in-frame clones and leaves some out. The table records 150,000 or so clones, roughly 50% of them present only once. Trimming took off 1 base at V and 1 base at J, with 8 bases between the two ends. Per germline, CDR1 PRHDT and CDR2 FYEKMQ (reference sequence). The CDR3 is 15 amino acids. This clonotype was obtained from a human donor with alopecia areata. Sequences were obtained from CD4+ T cells sorted from blood. The rearrangement joins TRBV13 to TRBJ2-1; D gene ambiguous. The CDR3 is CASSLVADSYNEQFF. The CDR3 bases are TGTGCCAGCAGCTTAGTGGCCGATTCCTACAATGAGCAGTTCTTC.